The clone carrying this TCR beta chain was counted ten times or more. No antigen is known for it. Researchers used 5'RACE with constant-segment primers to make TCR alpha and TCR beta cDNA libraries that carry sample barcodes and UMIs. TCRdb reprocessed the 5' RACE reads with MiXCR, giving one entry per CDR3 protein. The data contain around 430,000 distinct CDR3 sequences, about 15% of them singletons. V gave up 2 bases and J gave up 6 bases; unmatched junction bases: 2. Germline lookup yields CDR1 MDHEN and CDR2 SYDVKM. The CDR3 loop spans 14 amino acids. The data are from a study of T-cell memory formation after mild COVID-19. Study details: TCR clustering was largely donor specific. Whole-study results and caveats: CD4/CD8 balance held among clones contracting day 15 to 85, and later expanders leaned CD4+. Second-wave clones with a day 37 peak had unconfirmed SARS-CoV-2 specificity.

The J gene is TRBJ2-2, the V gene TRBV28; 8 bases line up with TRBD2. The sample consisted of PBMCs or a T cell subset sorted from them (not recorded which). The receptor's source is a man younger than 35 who had mild COVID-19 (a few samples of this study predate the infection). Cell type and time point are not known. The CDR3 protein is CASSLGAGAGELFF. CDR3 sequence (DNA): TGTGCCAGCAGTTTAGGAGCGGGAGCCGGGGAGCTGTTTTTT.